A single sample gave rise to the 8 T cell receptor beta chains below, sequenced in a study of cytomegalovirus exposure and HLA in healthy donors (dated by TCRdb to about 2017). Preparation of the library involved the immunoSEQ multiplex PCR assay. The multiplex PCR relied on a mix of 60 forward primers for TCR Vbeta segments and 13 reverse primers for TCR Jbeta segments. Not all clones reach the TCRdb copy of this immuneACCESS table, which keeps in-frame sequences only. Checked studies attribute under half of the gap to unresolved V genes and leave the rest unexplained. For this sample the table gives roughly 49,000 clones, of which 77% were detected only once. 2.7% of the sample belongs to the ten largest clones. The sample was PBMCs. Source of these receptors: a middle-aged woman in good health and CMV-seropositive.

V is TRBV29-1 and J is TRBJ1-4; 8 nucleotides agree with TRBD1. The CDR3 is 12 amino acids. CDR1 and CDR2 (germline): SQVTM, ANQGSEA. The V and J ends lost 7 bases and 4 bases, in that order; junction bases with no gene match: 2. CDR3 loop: CSAGQGNEKLFF. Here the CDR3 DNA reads TGCAGCGCCGGACAGGGTAATGAAAAACTGTTTTTT.

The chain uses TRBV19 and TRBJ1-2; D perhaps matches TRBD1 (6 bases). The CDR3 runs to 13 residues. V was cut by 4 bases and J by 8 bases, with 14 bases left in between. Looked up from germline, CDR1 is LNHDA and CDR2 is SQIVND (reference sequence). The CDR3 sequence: CASSTPPGGGYTF. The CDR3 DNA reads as TGTGCCAGTAGTACCCCACCGGGGGGCGGCTACACCTTC.

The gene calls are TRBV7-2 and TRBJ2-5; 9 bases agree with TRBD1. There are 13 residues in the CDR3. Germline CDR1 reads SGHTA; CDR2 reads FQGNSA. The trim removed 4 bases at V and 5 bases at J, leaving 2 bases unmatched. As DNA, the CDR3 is TGTGCCAGCAGCTCTGGGACAGGGGAGACCCAGTACTTC. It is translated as CASSSGTGETQYF.

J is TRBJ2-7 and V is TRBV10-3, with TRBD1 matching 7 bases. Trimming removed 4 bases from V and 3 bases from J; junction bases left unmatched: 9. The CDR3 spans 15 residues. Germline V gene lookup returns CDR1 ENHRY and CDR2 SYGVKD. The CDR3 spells CAISGSGGQVYEQYF. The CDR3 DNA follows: TGTGCCATCAGTGGTTCAGGGGGTCAGGTCTACGAGCAGTACTTC.

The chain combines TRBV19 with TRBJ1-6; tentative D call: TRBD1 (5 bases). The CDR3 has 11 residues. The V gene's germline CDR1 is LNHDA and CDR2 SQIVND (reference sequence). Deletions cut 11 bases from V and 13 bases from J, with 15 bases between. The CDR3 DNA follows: TGTGCCGCTTGGACGGGGGTCCCCCTCCACTTT. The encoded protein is CAAWTGVPLHF. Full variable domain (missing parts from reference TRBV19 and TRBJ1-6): DGGITQSPKYLFRKEGQNVTLSCEQNLNHDAMYWYRQDPGQGLRLIYYSQIVNDFQKGDIAEGYSVSREKKESFPLTVTSAQKNPTAFYLCAAWTGVPLHFGNGTRLTVT.

CDR3 sequence reads: CASSLEGSGLKGETQYF. CDR3 sequence (DNA): TGTGCCAGCAGCTTAGAAGGTAGCGGGCTCAAAGGGGAGACCCAGTACTTC. The chain couples TRBV7-8 to TRBJ2-5, with TRBD2 matching 7 bases. Unmatched junction bases numbered 13, after V lost 1 base and J lost 5 bases. The CDR3 is 17 residues long. Looked up from germline, CDR1 is SGHVS and CDR2 is FQNEAQ.

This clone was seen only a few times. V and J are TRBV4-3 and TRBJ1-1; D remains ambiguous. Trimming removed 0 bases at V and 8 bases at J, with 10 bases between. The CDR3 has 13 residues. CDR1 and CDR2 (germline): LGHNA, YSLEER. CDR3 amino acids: CASSQDRSTEAFF. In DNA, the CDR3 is TGCGCCAGCAGCCAAGATAGGAGTACCGAAGCTTTCTTT.

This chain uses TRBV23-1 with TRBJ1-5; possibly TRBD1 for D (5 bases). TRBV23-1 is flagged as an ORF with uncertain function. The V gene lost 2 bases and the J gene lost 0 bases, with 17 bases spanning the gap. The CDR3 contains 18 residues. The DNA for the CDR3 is TGCGCCAGCAGTCAAGGGGGGAGCTGGATTCCTAGCAATCAGCCCCAGCATTTT. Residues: CASSQGGSWIPSNQPQHF.